A single sample gave rise to the 15 T cell receptor beta chains below, sequenced in a study of Graves' ophthalmopathy and Graves' hyperthyroidism. The TCR beta CDR3 regions underwent amplification from RNA transcripts. Scientists carried out first-round RT-PCR using HTBI primers and then a second-round multiplex PCR. TCRdb reprocessed the multiplex PCR reads with MiXCR, giving one entry per CDR3 protein. The sample yields 600,000 to 700,000 distinct CDR3 sequences, about 38% seen once. Specimen: peripheral blood. These receptor sequences come from an adult man with Graves' ophthalmopathy.

The chain links TRBV11-2 to TRBJ2-2; 10 bases match TRBD2. The CDR3 sequence is 17 residues long. V dropped 3 bases and J dropped 0; count of bases not matched to a gene: 4. The germline V gene encodes CDR1 SGHAT and CDR2 FQNNGV. The DNA for the CDR3 is TGTGCCAGCAGCTTTGGACTAGCGGACCCGAACACCGGGGAGCTGTTTTTT. The encoded protein is CASSFGLADPNTGELFF.

The rearrangement joins TRBV29-1 to TRBJ2-7; D uncertain. The CDR3 totals 10 residues. The germline CDR1 and CDR2 sequences are SQVTM and ANQGSEA. Between the trimmed V and J ends, which lost 4 bases and 7 bases, there was a span of 8 bases. CDR3 DNA sequence: TGCAGCGTTGGGGATCCGGAGCAGTACTTC. It codes for CSVGDPEQYF.

The chain joins TRBV3-1 to TRBJ1-1; TRBD1 might be the D (6 bases). Germline CDR1 is LGHDT and CDR2 is YNNKEL (reference sequence). This CDR3 has 13 residues. V lost 0 bases and J lost 11, with 13 bases in between. Written as DNA, the CDR3 is TGTGCCAGCAGCCAAGATCAGGGGATCAGGGCTTTCTTT. Residues: CASSQDQGIRAFF. The complete variable domain, with remaining parts taken from reference TRBV3-1 and TRBJ1-1, reads DTAVSQTPKYLVTQMGNDKSIKCEQNLGHDTMYWYKQDSKKFLKIMFSYNNKELIINETVPNRFSPKSPDKAHLNLHINSLELGDSAVYFCASSQDQGIRAFFGQGTRLTVV.

This clonotype was picked up one time. The genes are TRBV19 and TRBJ1-5; perhaps TRBD1 as D (6 bases). The ends were cut back, 7 bases at V and 3 bases at J, with 19 bases in the middle. CDR1 is LNHDA, CDR2 SQIVND, per germline (reference sequence). There are 16 residues in the CDR3. The CDR3 region is CASTRSGGQYNQPQHF. CDR3 bases: TGTGCCAGTACCAGATCCGGGGGGCAATACAATCAGCCCCAGCATTTT. Full variable domain (outside the CDR3, taken from reference TRBV19 and TRBJ1-5): DGGITQSPKYLFRKEGQNVTLSCEQNLNHDAMYWYRQDPGQGLRLIYYSQIVNDFQKGDIAEGYSVSREKKESFPLTVTSAQKNPTAFYLCASTRSGGQYNQPQHFGDGTRLSIL.

This clonotype came up many times. The J gene is TRBJ2-5, the V gene TRBV11-2; 8 positions match TRBD2. Per the germline V gene, CDR1 is SGHAT and CDR2 is FQNNGV. The CDR3 runs to 18 residues. V dropped 1 base and J dropped 5; count of bases not matched to a gene: 15. The CDR3 nucleotides are TGTGCCAGCAGCTTAGTTCAGGGAGGACTAGCTCCCCCGGAGACCCAGTACTTC. Protein sequence: CASSLVQGGLAPPETQYF.

For this clonotype: A much more abundant neighbour one base away suggests this may be a read error. J is TRBJ2-2 and V is TRBV29-1; D not resolved. From germline, CDR1 is SQVTM and CDR2 ANQGSEA. The CDR3 has 12 residues. V was cut by 7 bases and J by 7 bases, with 13 bases left in between. The chain's CDR3 is CSARRYIGELFF. The CDR3 DNA reads TGCAGCGCTCGGCGCTACATCGGGGAGCTGTTTTTT.

This rearrangement joins TRBV29-1 to TRBJ1-5; D is unclear. This CDR3 region has 12 residues. The ends were cut back, 4 bases at V and 3 bases at J, with 7 bases in the middle. Germline CDR1 is SQVTM and CDR2 is ANQGSEA. The CDR3 sequence: CSVAGNNQPQHF. The DNA of the CDR3 is TGCAGCGTTGCCGGGAACAATCAGCCCCAGCATTTT.

Only a few counts were recorded for this clonotype. One end of the junction fails to match germline, which may point to a read error. The rearrangement joins TRBV10-3 to TRBJ1-1; tentative D call: TRBD1 (6 bases). Per the germline V gene, CDR1 is ENHRY and CDR2 is SYGVKD. This CDR3 has 15 amino acids. This chain's CDR3 is CASSYLGGESTEAFF. DNA for the CDR3: TGTGCCAGCAGTTATTTGGGGGGCGAGAGCACTGAAGCTTTCTTT.

This clonotype was recorded only once. The V and J genes are TRBV25-1 and TRBJ2-5; TRBD2 is a possible D gene (6 bases). V was clipped by 6 bases and J by 2 bases, with 13 bases between them. CDR3 size: 14 residues. Germline V gene sequence: CDR1 MGHDK, CDR2 SYGVNS. For the CDR3, the DNA is TGTGCCAGCAGCTTAGCGGCGGAACAAGAGACCCAGTACTTC. Its translation is CASSLAAEQETQYF.

Turning to this clonotype: As the CDR3 is not closed by the conserved phenylalanine or tryptophan, this likely results from a read error. It is unclear where the CDR3 begins or ends on the DNA, so no DNA is shown, and the CDR3 is as TCRdb lists it. The chain links TRBV7-2 to TRBJ2-6; the table gives TRBD2 as D, unverified against the DNA. The CDR3 spans 14 amino acids, including both terminal residues. Germline assignment: CDR1 SGHTA and CDR2 FQGNSA. The CDR3 sequence is CASIDQMGSGTSDS.

This clonotype was seen ten or more times. Here the CDR3 DNA reads TGCGCCAGCAGCCAAGATCAGACAGGGGGTCGCTATGGCTACACCTTC. Translation: CASSQDQTGGRYGYTF. The chain links TRBV4-1 to TRBJ1-2; 9 bases match TRBD1. The CDR3 consists of 16 residues. J lost 4 bases, V lost 0 bases, and 6 bases had no gene match. Germline CDR1 MGHRA, CDR2 YSYEKL.

CDR3 amino acids: CATSERQGPETQYF. For the CDR3, the DNA is TGTGCCACCAGCGAACGACAGGGACCAGAGACCCAGTACTTC. The chain uses TRBV15 and TRBJ2-5; 7 positions agree with TRBD1. Germline V gene sequence: CDR1 LNHNV, CDR2 YYDKDF (reference sequence). The trim removed 5 bases at V and 4 bases at J, leaving 7 bases unmatched. This CDR3 contains 14 residues.

The chain uses TRBV12-3 or TRBV12-4 and TRBJ2-7, with D uncertain. The CDR3 contains 15 residues. V was cut by 4 bases and J by 0 bases, with 13 bases left in between. DNA for the CDR3: TGTGCCAGCAGTTCCCGGCAGGCGAGCTCCTACGAGCAGTACTTC. This codes for CASSSRQASSYEQYF.

At least ten counts were recorded for this clonotype. This chain connects TRBV7-2 to TRBJ1-2, with 8 bases that match TRBD1. Germline V lookup: CDR1 SGHTA, CDR2 FQGNSA. The trim removed 5 bases at V and 8 bases at J, leaving 7 bases unmatched. CDR3 length: 13 residues. The CDR3 here is CASSPTGQEGYTF. CDR3 nucleotide sequence: TGTGCCAGCAGCCCCACGGGACAGGAGGGCTACACCTTC. Based on the CDR3 plus reference TRBV7-2 and TRBJ1-2, the full variable domain is GAGVSQSPSNKVTEKGKDVELRCDPISGHTALYWYRQSLGQGLEFLIYFQGNSAPDKSGLPSDRFSAERTGGSVSTLTIQRTQQEDSAVYLCASSPTGQEGYTFGSGTRLTVV.

V and J are TRBV4-1 and TRBJ1-5; no firm D call. Germline V gives CDR1 MGHRA, CDR2 YSYEKL. The CDR3 is 15 amino acids. V shed 0 bases and J shed 4 bases, with 10 bases lying between them. DNA for the CDR3: TGCGCCAGCAGCCAAGACAGGAGGATAAATCAGCCCCAGCATTTT. Protein sequence: CASSQDRRINQPQHF.